This TCR beta chain was found in a study of blood T cell repertoires in COVID-19. Across the whole study: COVID-19 samples, acute and convalescent, were from the United States, Italy and Spain. PBMCs, B-cell-depleted T cells, or T cells were the source of the cDNA or gDNA that made up the material.

With V trimmed by 4 bases and J by 8 bases, 3 bases remained unmatched. This CDR3 has 13 residues. Germline V gene lookup returns CDR1 KGHSH and CDR2 LQKENI. Participants spanned ages about 18 to 95 years and resided in 24 US areas. Recovery among Cohort 3 donors was established by two negative PCRs, clearance, or symptom resolution. Repertoires were generated with immunoSEQ multiplex PCR, while TCRdb's copy carries only in-frame clones and drops some. Counted here are 250,000 to 300,000 clones, about nine tenths occurring once; the ten biggest clones make up approximately 1.5%. V usage is TRBV18 and J usage is TRBJ1-4, with 8 bases lining up with TRBD1. The sequence derives from a woman between 35 and 50 years old who had recovered from COVID-19. Sequencing used PBMCs or T cells enriched from blood (not recorded which). CDR3 protein: CASSLNRGEKLFF. The CDR3 DNA sequence: TGTGCCAGCTCACTCAACAGGGGGGAAAAACTGTTTTTT. The full variable domain, its missing parts supplied by reference TRBV18 and TRBJ1-4, is NAGVMQNPRHLVRRRGQEARLRCSPMKGHSHVYWYRQLPEEGLKFMVYLQKENIIDESGMPKERFSAEFPKEGPSILRIQQVVRGDSAAYFCASSLNRGEKLFFGSGTQLSVL.